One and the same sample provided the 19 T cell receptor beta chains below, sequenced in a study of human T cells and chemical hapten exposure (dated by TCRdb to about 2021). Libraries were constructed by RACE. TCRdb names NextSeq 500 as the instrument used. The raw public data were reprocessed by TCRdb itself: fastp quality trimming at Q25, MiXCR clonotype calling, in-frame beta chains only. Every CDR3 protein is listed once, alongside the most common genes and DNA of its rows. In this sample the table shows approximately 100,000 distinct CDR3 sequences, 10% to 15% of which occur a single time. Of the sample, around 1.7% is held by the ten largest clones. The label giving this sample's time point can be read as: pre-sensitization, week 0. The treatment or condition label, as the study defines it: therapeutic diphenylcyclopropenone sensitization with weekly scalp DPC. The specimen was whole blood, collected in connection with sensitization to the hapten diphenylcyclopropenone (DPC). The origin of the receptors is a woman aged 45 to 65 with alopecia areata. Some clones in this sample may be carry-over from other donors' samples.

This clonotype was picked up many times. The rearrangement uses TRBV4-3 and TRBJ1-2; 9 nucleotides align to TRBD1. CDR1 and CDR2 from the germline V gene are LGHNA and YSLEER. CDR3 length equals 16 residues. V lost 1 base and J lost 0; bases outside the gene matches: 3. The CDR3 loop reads CASSQVGTGTNYGYTF. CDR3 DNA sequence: TGCGCCAGCAGCCAAGTGGGGACAGGGACTAACTATGGCTACACCTTC.

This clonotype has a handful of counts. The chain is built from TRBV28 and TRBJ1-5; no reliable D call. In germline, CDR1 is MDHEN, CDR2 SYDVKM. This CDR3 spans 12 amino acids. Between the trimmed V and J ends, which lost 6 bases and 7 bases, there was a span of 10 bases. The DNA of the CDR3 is TGTGCCAGCAGCGCCGTGTTGCAGCCCCAGCATTTT. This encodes CASSAVLQPQHF.

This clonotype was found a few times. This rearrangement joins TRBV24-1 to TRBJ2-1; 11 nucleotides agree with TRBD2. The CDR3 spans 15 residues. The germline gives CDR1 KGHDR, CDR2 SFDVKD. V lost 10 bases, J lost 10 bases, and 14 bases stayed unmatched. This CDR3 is CATLGTSGGVREQFF. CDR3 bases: TGTGCCACGCTGGGGACTAGCGGAGGGGTTCGAGAGCAGTTCTTC.

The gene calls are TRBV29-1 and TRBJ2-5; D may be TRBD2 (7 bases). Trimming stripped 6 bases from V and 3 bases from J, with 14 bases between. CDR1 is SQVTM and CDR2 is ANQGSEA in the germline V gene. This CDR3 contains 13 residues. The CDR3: CSVGGLVEETQYF. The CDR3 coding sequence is TGCAGCGTCGGGGGGCTAGTGGAAGAGACCCAGTACTTC.

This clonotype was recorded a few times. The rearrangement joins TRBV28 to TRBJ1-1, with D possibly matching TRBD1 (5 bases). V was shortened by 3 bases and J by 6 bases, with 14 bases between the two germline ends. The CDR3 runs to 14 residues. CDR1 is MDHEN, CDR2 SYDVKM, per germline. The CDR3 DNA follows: TGTGCCAGCAGTTTCCCTCTTCCAGGGTCTGAAGCTTTCTTT. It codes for CASSFPLPGSEAFF.

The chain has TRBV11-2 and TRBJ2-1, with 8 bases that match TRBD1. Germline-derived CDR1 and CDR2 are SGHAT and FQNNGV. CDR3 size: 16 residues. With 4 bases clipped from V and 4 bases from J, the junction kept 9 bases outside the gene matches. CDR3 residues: CASSSVMDRVYNEQFF. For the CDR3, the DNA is TGTGCCAGCAGCTCCGTCATGGACAGGGTTTACAATGAGCAGTTCTTC.

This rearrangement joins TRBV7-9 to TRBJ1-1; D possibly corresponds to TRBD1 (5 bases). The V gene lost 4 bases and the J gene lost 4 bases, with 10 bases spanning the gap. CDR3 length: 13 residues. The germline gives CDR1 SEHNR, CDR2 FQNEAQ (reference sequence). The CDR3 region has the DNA TGTGCCAGCAGCTCGGGACCGCGCACTGAAGCTTTCTTT. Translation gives CASSSGPRTEAFF.

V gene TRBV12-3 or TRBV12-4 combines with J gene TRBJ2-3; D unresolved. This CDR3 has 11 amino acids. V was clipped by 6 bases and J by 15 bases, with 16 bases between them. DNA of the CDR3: TGTGCCAGCAGGGAGTCTAGTGAGATTTATTTT. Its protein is CASRESSEIYF.

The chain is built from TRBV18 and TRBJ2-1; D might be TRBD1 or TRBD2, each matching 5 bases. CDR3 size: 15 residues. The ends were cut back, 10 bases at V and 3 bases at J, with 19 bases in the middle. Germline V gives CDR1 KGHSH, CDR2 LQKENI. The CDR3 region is CATQPGTQNYNEQFF. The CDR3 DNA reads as TGTGCCACTCAACCCGGGACGCAAAACTACAATGAGCAGTTCTTC.

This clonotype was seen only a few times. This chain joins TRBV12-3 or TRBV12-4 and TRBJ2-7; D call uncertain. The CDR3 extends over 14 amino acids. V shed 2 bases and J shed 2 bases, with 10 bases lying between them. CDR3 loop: CASSLTQETYEQYF. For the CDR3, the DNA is TGTGCCAGCAGTTTAACTCAGGAGACCTACGAGCAGTACTTC.

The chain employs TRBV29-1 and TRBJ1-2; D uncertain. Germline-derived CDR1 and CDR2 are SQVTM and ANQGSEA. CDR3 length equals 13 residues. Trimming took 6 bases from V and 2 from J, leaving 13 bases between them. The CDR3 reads CSVSDTRNYGYTF. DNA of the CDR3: TGCAGCGTCTCCGACACCAGAAACTATGGCTACACCTTC. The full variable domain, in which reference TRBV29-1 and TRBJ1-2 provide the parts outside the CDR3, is SAVISQKPSRDICQRGTSLTIQCQVDSQVTMMFWYRQQPGQSLTLIATANQGSEATYESGFVIDKFPISRPNLTFSTLTVSNMSPEDSSIYLCSVSDTRNYGYTFGSGTRLTVV.

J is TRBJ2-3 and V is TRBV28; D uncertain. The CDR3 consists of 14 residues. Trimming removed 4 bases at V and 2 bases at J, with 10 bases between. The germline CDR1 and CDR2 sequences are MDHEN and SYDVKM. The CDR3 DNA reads TGTGCCAGCAGTTCCCCTGCAACCACAGATACGCAGTATTTT. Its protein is CASSSPATTDTQYF. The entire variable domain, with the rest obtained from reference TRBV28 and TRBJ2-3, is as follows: DVKVTQSSRYLVKRTGEKVFLECVQDMDHENMFWYRQDPGLGLRLIYFSYDVKMKEKGDIPEGYSVSREKKERFSLILESASTNQTSMYLCASSSPATTDTQYFGPGTRLTVL.

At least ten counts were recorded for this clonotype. The CDR3 protein is CASRTSGGANEQFF. CDR3 DNA sequence: TGTGCCAGCCGTACTAGCGGGGGGGCCAATGAGCAGTTCTTC. This chain uses TRBV25-1 with TRBJ2-1; TRBD2 aligns across 13 bases. CDR1 is MGHDK, CDR2 SYGVNS, per germline. V trimming: 8 bases; J trimming: 6 bases; junction bases outside the gene matches: 4. This CDR3 contains 14 residues.

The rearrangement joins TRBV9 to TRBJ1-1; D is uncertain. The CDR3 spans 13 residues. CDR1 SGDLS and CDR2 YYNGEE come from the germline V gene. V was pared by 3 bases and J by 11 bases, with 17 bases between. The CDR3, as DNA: TGTGCCAGCAGCGCGTTACCTCGGAGGGCTGCTTTCTTT. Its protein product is CASSALPRRAAFF.

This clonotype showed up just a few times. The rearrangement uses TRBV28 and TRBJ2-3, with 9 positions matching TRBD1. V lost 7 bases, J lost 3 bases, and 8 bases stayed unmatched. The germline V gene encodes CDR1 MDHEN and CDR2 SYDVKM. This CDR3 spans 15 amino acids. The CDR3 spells CASTGGQGRTDTQYF. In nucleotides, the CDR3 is TGTGCCAGCACCGGAGGACAGGGGCGGACAGATACGCAGTATTTT.

The CDR3 nucleotides are TGTGCCAGCAGCCCTACGCCGGGACAGATCAATCAGCCCCAGCATTTT. Its protein product is CASSPTPGQINQPQHF. The chain joins TRBV6-5 to TRBJ1-5, with TRBD1 matching over 7 bases. The length of the CDR3 is 16 residues. With V trimmed by 6 bases and J by 3 bases, 11 bases remained unmatched. CDR1 is MNHEY, CDR2 SVGAGI, per germline.

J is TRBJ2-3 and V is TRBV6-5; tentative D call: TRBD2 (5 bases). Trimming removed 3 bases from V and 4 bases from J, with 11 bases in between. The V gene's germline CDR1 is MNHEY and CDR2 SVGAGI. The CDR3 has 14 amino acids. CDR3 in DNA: TGTGCCAGCAGTTATGACTCGGGGTCAGATACGCAGTATTTT. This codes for CASSYDSGSDTQYF.

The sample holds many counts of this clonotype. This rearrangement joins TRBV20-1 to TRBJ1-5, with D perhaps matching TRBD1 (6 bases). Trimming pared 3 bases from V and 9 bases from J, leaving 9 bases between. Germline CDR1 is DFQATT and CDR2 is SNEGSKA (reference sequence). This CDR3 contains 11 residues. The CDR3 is CSASRGSPQHF. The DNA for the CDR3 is TGCAGTGCTAGCAGGGGTTCGCCCCAGCATTTT.

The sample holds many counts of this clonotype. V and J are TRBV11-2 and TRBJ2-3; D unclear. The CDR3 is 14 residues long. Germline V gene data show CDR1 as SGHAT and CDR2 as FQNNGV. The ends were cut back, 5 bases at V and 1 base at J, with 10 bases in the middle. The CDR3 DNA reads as TGTGCCAGCAGCCCCCGACCCGGCACAGATACGCAGTATTTT. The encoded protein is CASSPRPGTDTQYF.